A single sample is the source of the 16 T cell receptor beta chains below, sequenced in a study of shared clonotypes between healthy human individuals. Only in-frame clones appear in the TCRdb table, and some are missing; sequencing was by immunoSEQ multiplex PCR. The repertoire holds roughly 2 million clones, with 90% to 97% as singletons. The sequenced material came from naive CD4+ T cells sorted from blood. The subset here: CD45RA+ positively selected. These receptors were obtained from a man aged 18 to 30 in good health.

The genes are TRBV29-1 and TRBJ1-1; the D gene is possibly TRBD1 (5 bases). Germline CDR1 is SQVTM and CDR2 is ANQGSEA. Trimming removed 4 bases from V and 3 bases from J, with 9 bases in between. The CDR3 contains 12 residues. The CDR3 coding sequence is TGCAGCGTTGTGACCAGGGACACTGAAGCTTTCTTT. Its protein is CSVVTRDTEAFF.

This clone has just one count. The chain has TRBV5-4 and TRBJ2-3; 8 positions match TRBD2. The CDR3 spans 15 residues. Germline V CDR1 and CDR2: SGHNT, YYREEE (reference sequence). The junction had 7 bases not matched to a gene; V was cut back by 4 bases and J by 3 bases. The CDR3 DNA sequence: TGTGCCAGCAGCCACGGGGGGGCCAGGACAGATACGCAGTATTTT. Residues: CASSHGGARTDTQYF. Combining the CDR3 with reference TRBV5-4 and TRBJ2-3 gives the whole variable domain ETGVTQSPTHLIKTRGQQVTLRCSSQSGHNTVSWYQQALGQGPQFIFQYYREEENGRGNFPPRFSGLQFPNYSSELNVNALELDDSALYLCASSHGGARTDTQYFGPGTRLTVL.

The gene calls are TRBV5-4 and TRBJ1-1, with 12 nucleotides matching TRBD1. Trimming at V came to 5 bases and at J to 7 bases, leaving 12 bases not matched to a gene. The CDR3 runs to 16 residues. Looked up from germline, CDR1 is SGHNT and CDR2 is YYREEE (reference sequence). CDR3 in amino acids: CASRSGQGAGTYEAFF. The CDR3 bases are TGTGCCAGCAGGTCGGGACAGGGGGCGGGAACTTATGAAGCTTTCTTT.

The rearrangement links TRBV30 to TRBJ1-4; D is possibly TRBD1 (5 bases). The V gene lost 0 bases and the J gene lost 4 bases, with 12 bases spanning the gap. This CDR3 contains 15 residues. Germline V lookup: CDR1 GTSNPN, CDR2 SVGIG (reference sequence). The CDR3: CAWSVAAGRNEKLFF. The CDR3 DNA sequence: TGTGCCTGGAGTGTCGCGGCGGGGCGTAATGAAAAACTGTTTTTT. The full variable domain, rest sourced from reference TRBV30 and TRBJ1-4, is SQTIHQWPATLVQPVGSPLSLECTVEGTSNPNLYWYRQAAGRGLQLLFYSVGIGQISSEVPQNLSASRPQDRQFILSSKKLLLSDSGFYLCAWSVAAGRNEKLFFGSGTQLSVL.

The V and J genes are TRBV30 and TRBJ2-3; 8 bases are a match to TRBD1. This CDR3 has 14 amino acids. Looked up from germline, CDR1 is GTSNPN and CDR2 is SVGIG (reference sequence). V was pared by 2 bases and J by 5 bases, with 6 bases of the junction left unmatched. This CDR3 reads CAWSFAGGKDTQYF. CDR3 nucleotide sequence: TGTGCCTGGAGTTTTGCAGGGGGCAAAGATACGCAGTATTTT. The entire variable domain, with the rest obtained from reference TRBV30 and TRBJ2-3, is as follows: SQTIHQWPATLVQPVGSPLSLECTVEGTSNPNLYWYRQAAGRGLQLLFYSVGIGQISSEVPQNLSASRPQDRQFILSSKKLLLSDSGFYLCAWSFAGGKDTQYFGPGTRLTVL.

This clone appeared a single time. The chain couples TRBV27 to TRBJ1-2, with 7 bases that match TRBD1. CDR1 is MNHEY and CDR2 is SMNVEV in the germline V gene (reference sequence). There are 15 residues in the CDR3. V shed 5 bases and J 5 bases; nucleotides not matched to a gene: 11. CDR3 nucleotide sequence: TGTGCCAGCAGTGGCAGACAGGGTATGGGGTATGGCTACACCTTC. Residues: CASSGRQGMGYGYTF.

The J gene is TRBJ1-2, the V gene TRBV6-6, with D possibly TRBD1 on 5 matching bases. V lost 4 bases to trimming and J lost 6 bases, with 12 bases between them. CDR1 and CDR2 from the germline V gene are MNHNY and SVGAGI (reference sequence). The CDR3 totals 13 residues. CDR3 nucleotide sequence: TGTGCCAGCAGTTCTTATGCAGGGAATGGCTACACCTTC. Translated: CASSSYAGNGYTF.

J is TRBJ1-1 and V is TRBV6-6, with a possible D match to TRBD1 (5 bases). Germline-derived CDR1 and CDR2 are MNHNY and SVGAGI (reference sequence). The V gene lost 10 bases and the J gene lost 5 bases, with 11 bases spanning the gap. The CDR3 covers 11 residues. CDR3 sequence reads: CATTRGTEAFF. CDR3 coding DNA: TGTGCCACCACCCGGGGGACTGAAGCTTTCTTT.

This clone was detected only a few times. V is TRBV4-2 and J is TRBJ1-5; 7 nucleotides match TRBD1. V shed 3 bases and J 6 bases; nucleotides not matched to a gene: 5. The length of the CDR3 is 14 residues. Germline assignment: CDR1 LGHNA and CDR2 YNFKEQ. CDR3: CASSQIQGFQPQHF. The CDR3 DNA is TGTGCCAGCAGCCAGATACAGGGGTTTCAGCCCCAGCATTTT.

The chain carries TRBV7-2 and TRBJ2-5; no clear D. V dropped 4 bases and J dropped 2 bases, with 23 bases sitting between them. Germline V gene data show CDR1 as SGHTA and CDR2 as FQGNSA. The CDR3 is made up of 18 amino acids. DNA for the CDR3: TGTGCCAGCAGCTCTCGGACCCGATCACTTTACCTTCAAGAGACCCAGTACTTC. Its translation: CASSSRTRSLYLQETQYF.

This chain joins TRBV10-2 and TRBJ2-7, with 7 nucleotides matching TRBD2. The V gene end was trimmed by 9 bases and the J gene end by 3 bases; junction bases not matched to a gene: 8. Germline CDR1 is WSHSY and CDR2 is SAAADI. The CDR3 has 13 residues. CDR3 sequence: CASVLGGGYEQYF. The CDR3 DNA sequence: TGCGCCAGTGTTCTGGGGGGGGGCTACGAGCAGTACTTC.

The V call is TRBV30, the J call TRBJ2-3, with a weak D call TRBD2 (6 bases). Between the trimmed V and J ends, which lost 0 bases and 4 bases, there was a span of 17 bases. Germline CDR1 GTSNPN, CDR2 SVGIG (reference sequence). The CDR3 covers 16 residues. The CDR3 reads CAWSVRGGGTADTQYF. For the CDR3, the DNA is TGTGCCTGGAGTGTACGTGGTGGGGGGACGGCAGATACGCAGTATTTT.

V usage is TRBV10-3 and J usage is TRBJ1-2; D gene unclear. V dropped 0 bases and J dropped 0 bases, with 8 bases sitting between them. Germline lookup yields CDR1 ENHRY and CDR2 SYGVKD. This CDR3 is built from 15 residues. CDR3 loop: CAISESKGANYGYTF. In nucleotides, the CDR3 is TGTGCCATCAGTGAGTCCAAGGGAGCTAACTATGGCTACACCTTC.

The chain carries TRBV30 and TRBJ1-3; 7 nucleotides align to TRBD1. Germline loops: CDR1 GTSNPN, CDR2 SVGIG (reference sequence). Trimming at V came to 7 bases and at J to 1 base, leaving 10 bases not matched to a gene. The CDR3 sequence is 15 residues long. The CDR3 sequence: CASSRQGGSGNTIYF. The CDR3, as DNA: TGTGCCTCCTCTCGACAGGGCGGGTCTGGAAACACCATATATTTT.

This chain joins TRBV30 and TRBJ2-7, with TRBD1 matching over 7 bases. CDR3 size: 12 residues. From germline, CDR1 is GTSNPN and CDR2 SVGIG (reference sequence). The DNA for the CDR3 is TGTGTCGAAGGGGGCAGATCCTACGAGCAGTACTTC. This codes for CVEGGRSYEQYF. The variable domain in full, completed from reference TRBV30 and TRBJ2-7, reads SQTIHQWPATLVQPVGSPLSLECTVEGTSNPNLYWYRQAAGRGLQLLFYSVGIGQISSEVPQNLSASRPQDRQFILSSKKLLLSDSGFYLCVEGGRSYEQYFGPGTRLTVT.

The chain links TRBV19 to TRBJ2-5; perhaps TRBD1 as D (6 bases). The germline V gene encodes CDR1 LNHDA and CDR2 SQIVND (reference sequence). This CDR3 is built from 16 residues. Trimming removed 1 base at V and 2 bases at J, with 14 bases between. The CDR3 bases are TGTGCCAGTAGTATAGCGGCAGGGGTGGTACAAGAGACCCAGTACTTC. Encoded protein: CASSIAAGVVQETQYF.